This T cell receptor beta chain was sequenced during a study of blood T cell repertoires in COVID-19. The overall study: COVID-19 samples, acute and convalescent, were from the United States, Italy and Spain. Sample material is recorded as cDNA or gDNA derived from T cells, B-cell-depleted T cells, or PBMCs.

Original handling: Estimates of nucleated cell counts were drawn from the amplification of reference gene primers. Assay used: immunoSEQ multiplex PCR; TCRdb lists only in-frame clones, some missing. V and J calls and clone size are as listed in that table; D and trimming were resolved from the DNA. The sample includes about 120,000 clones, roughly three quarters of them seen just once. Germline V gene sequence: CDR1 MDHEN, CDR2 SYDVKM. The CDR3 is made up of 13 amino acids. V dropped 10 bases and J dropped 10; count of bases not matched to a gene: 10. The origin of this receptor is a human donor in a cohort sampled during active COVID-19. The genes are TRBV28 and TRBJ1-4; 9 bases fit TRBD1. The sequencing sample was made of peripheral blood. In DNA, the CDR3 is TGTGCCACAAACAGGGGGCGGGGAGGAAAACTGTTTTTT. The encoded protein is CATNRGRGGKLFF.